These T cell receptor beta chains were read from a single sample in a study of blood T cell repertoires in COVID-19. Clones were sequenced by immunoSEQ multiplex PCR, and TCRdb holds only the in-frame ones, with some missing. The sample shows roughly 30,000 clones, 80% to 85% of them seen only once. The sample consisted of peripheral blood. These receptors all come from an elderly man with active COVID-19. Both conserved end residues are trimmed from each CDR3.

v_gene	j_gene	CDR3aa
TRBV27	TRBJ1-6	ASSPETGRYSPLH
TRBV27	TRBJ1-2	ASSPVQGYGYT
TRBV12-3/TRBV12-4	TRBJ1-6	ASSTGEHSPLH
TRBV6-5	TRBJ2-1	ASSYAGQTKF
TRBV7-6	TRBJ2-5	ASSPGLAGVQETQY
TRBV6-5	TRBJ2-7	ASSYSVSGLGYEQY
TRBV5-5	TRBJ1-3	ASSPQGLGGGGSGNTIY
TRBV5-1	TRBJ2-3	ASSTRTSGGADTQY
TRBV9	TRBJ2-1	ASSPRQFSYNEQF
TRBV5-1	TRBJ1-1	ASSFGQGNTEAF
TRBV15	TRBJ2-1	ATSRRRGASYNEQF
TRBV11-2	TRBJ2-7	ASSNRGSYEQY
TRBV19	TRBJ2-3	ASSIGTSPDTQY